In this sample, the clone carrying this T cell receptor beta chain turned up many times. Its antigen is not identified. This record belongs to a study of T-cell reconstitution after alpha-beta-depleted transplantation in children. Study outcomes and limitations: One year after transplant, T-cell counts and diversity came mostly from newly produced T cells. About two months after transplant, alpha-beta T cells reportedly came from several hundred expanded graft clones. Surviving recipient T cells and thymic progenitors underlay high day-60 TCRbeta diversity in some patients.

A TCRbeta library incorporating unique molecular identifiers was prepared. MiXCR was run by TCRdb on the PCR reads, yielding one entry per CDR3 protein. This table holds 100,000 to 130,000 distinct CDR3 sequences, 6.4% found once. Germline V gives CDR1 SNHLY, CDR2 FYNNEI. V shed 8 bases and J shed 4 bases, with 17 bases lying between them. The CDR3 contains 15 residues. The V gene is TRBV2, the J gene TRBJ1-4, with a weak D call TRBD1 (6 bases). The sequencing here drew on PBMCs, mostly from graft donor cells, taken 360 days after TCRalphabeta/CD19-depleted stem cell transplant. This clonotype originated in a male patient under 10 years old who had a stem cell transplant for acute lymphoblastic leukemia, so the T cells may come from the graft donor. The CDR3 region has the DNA TGTGCCAGCGGACTACAGGGCAACCTTAATGAAAAACTGTTTTTT. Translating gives CASGLQGNLNEKLFF.